This T cell receptor beta chain was documented in a study of graft-versus-host responses after intestinal transplantation. CDR3 length: 18 amino acids. Germline V CDR1 and CDR2: LNHDA, SQIVND (reference sequence). Deletions cut 1 base from V and 2 bases from J, with 19 bases between. The repertoire was sequenced with immunoSEQ multiplex PCR; TCRdb's copy has only in-frame clones and lacks some. The data hold around 99,000 clones, with about 93% observed a single time. Notes on this clone: Its antigen is not identified.

The TCR comes from a human donor who received an intestinal transplant. This rearrangement joins TRBV19 to TRBJ2-3; D is possibly TRBD2 (6 bases). This specimen consisted of unstimulated CD8+ T cells sorted from spleen or lymph node cells, obtained before intestinal transplant. The CDR3 region has the DNA TGTGCCAGTAGTATAGGTGGGACTCCCTACAGTTCCACAGATACGCAGTATTTT. It translates to CASSIGGTPYSSTDTQYF.